This TCR beta chain was identified in a study of shared clonotypes between healthy human individuals. Study-level information: Donor composition was two women and a few men, aged 18 to 49.

To note about this clone: Antigen: not known.

Study-wide results and limits: The generation probabilities recorded for non-shared clonotypes fell below those of clonotypes shared by all four donors. Between a few donors, naive CD4 clonotypes were shared at a level of approximately 5%.

The protocol was immunoSEQ multiplex PCR, while the TCRdb copy is restricted to in-frame clones and leaves out a portion. The repertoire holds roughly 680,000 clones, with around 70% as singletons. The CDR3 consists of 16 residues. J lost 7 bases, V lost 5 bases, and 10 bases had no gene match. The V gene's germline CDR1 is LNHDA and CDR2 SQIVND (reference sequence). Material: memory CD4+ T cells sorted from blood. This sample's subset: CD45RA-negative fraction. The clonotype originates from a young woman in good health. V and J are TRBV19 and TRBJ2-1, with 11 bases that match TRBD2. In DNA, the CDR3 is TGTGCCAGTAGTGCCCCACTAGCGGGAGTGAAGAATGAGCAGTTCTTC. This sequence encodes CASSAPLAGVKNEQFF.